This TCR beta chain derives from a study of tumor-infiltrating lymphocytes in primary liver carcinoma. Study-level background: Per sample, productive TCRbeta reads numbered roughly 3.5 to 7.5 million, similar across tissue types.

A primer in the constant region served to generate TCR beta cDNA from 500 to 600 ng of total RNA. Three rounds of nested multiplex PCR with slightly modified ARM-PCR produced TCR beta libraries. Running 10 cycles apiece, the first two PCR rounds relied on TRBV1-TRBV30 forward primers together with a C-beta reverse primer. TCRdb reprocessed the multiplex PCR reads via MiXCR and lists one record per CDR3 protein. The sample includes roughly 80,000 distinct CDR3 sequences, 69% of them seen just once. This clonotype was seen a few times. A junction boundary mismatches the germline segment, possibly from a read error. Germline assignment: CDR1 ENHRY and CDR2 SYGVKD. This CDR3 spans 12 amino acids. Co-extraction of RNA and DNA was performed on about 18-30 mg of unsorted bulk tissue.

This clonotype was obtained from a man aged 35 to 55 with primary liver carcinoma and hepatitis B virus infection. The source material was tumor-adjacent normal liver tissue. The rearrangement links TRBV10-3 to TRBJ2-5; D gene unclear. The CDR3 spells CPISDYGETQYF. CDR3 coding DNA: TGTCCCATCAGTGATTACGGGGAGACCCAGTACTTC.